These T cell receptor beta chains were read from a single sample in a study of blood T cell repertoires in COVID-19. The method was immunoSEQ multiplex PCR; TCRdb's version includes in-frame clones alone and lacks a portion of them. Here the sample spans some 200,000 clones, roughly 79% being singletons. Sequences were obtained from peripheral blood. Source of these receptors: a woman aged 80 or over with COVID-19, enrolled during active disease. Each CDR3 is given with its conserved first and last residue. Each record gives: V gene, clone size, D gene, J gene, CDR3 protein, CDR3 DNA. A D gene is named only where the DNA matches it firmly. Part of the rows lack a size; the others show once, few, many or a class for expanded clones.

v_call: TRBV11-2; clone_size: .; d_call: TRBD1; j_call: TRBJ2-7; cdr3_aa: CASSLRDRGHEQYF; cdr3_nt: TGTGCCAGCAGCCTCCGGGACAGGGGCCACGAGCAGTACTTC
v_call: TRBV6-1; clone_size: .; d_call: .; j_call: TRBJ2-5; cdr3_aa: CASSEGSGDQYF; cdr3_nt: TGTGCCAGCAGCGAAGGGTCAGGGGACCAGTACTTC
v_call: TRBV2; clone_size: .; d_call: TRBD1; j_call: TRBJ1-4; cdr3_aa: CASSVGQGVNEKLFF; cdr3_nt: TGTGCCAGCAGTGTCGGACAGGGCGTTAATGAAAAACTGTTTTTT
v_call: TRBV19; clone_size: .; d_call: TRBD1; j_call: TRBJ2-3; cdr3_aa: CASSIGTVKYTDTQYF; cdr3_nt: TGTGCCAGTAGTATTGGGACAGTCAAGTACACAGATACGCAGTATTTT
v_call: TRBV29-1; clone_size: .; d_call: TRBD1; j_call: TRBJ2-7; cdr3_aa: CSVGQGASEQYF; cdr3_nt: TGCAGCGTTGGACAGGGGGCATCCGAGCAGTACTTC
v_call: TRBV6-6; clone_size: .; d_call: .; j_call: TRBJ2-3; cdr3_aa: CGSSYSSTDTQYF; cdr3_nt: TGTGGCAGCAGTTATAGTAGCACAGATACGCAGTATTTT
v_call: TRBV19; clone_size: .; d_call: TRBD2; j_call: TRBJ2-1; cdr3_aa: CASSGGTSGRSYTYNEQFF; cdr3_nt: TGTGCCAGTAGTGGGGGGACTAGCGGGAGATCGTACACCTACAATGAGCAGTTCTTC
v_call: TRBV7-2; clone_size: few; d_call: TRBD2; j_call: TRBJ2-1; cdr3_aa: CASSLASGSGYNEQFF; cdr3_nt: TGTGCCAGCAGCTTAGCTAGCGGGAGCGGCTACAATGAGCAGTTCTTC
v_call: TRBV6-1; clone_size: .; d_call: .; j_call: TRBJ1-1; cdr3_aa: CASSDPLSWNTEAFF; cdr3_nt: TGTGCCAGCAGTGACCCTTTGAGCTGGAACACTGAAGCTTTCTTT
v_call: TRBV5-1; clone_size: .; d_call: .; j_call: TRBJ2-3; cdr3_aa: CASSAEEDTQYF; cdr3_nt: TGCGCCAGCAGCGCGGAGGAAGATACGCAGTATTTT
v_call: TRBV7-9; clone_size: .; d_call: .; j_call: TRBJ2-1; cdr3_aa: CASSLGLGYYNEQFF; cdr3_nt: TGTGCCAGCAGCTTGGGACTGGGGTATTACAATGAGCAGTTCTTC
v_call: TRBV7-6; clone_size: .; d_call: TRBD2; j_call: TRBJ2-1; cdr3_aa: CASSLWTSSYNEQFF; cdr3_nt: TGTGCCAGCAGCCTATGGACTAGCTCCTACAATGAGCAGTTCTTC
v_call: TRBV10-3; clone_size: few; d_call: .; j_call: TRBJ2-7; cdr3_aa: CAISGDRELQYEQYF; cdr3_nt: TGTGCCATCAGTGGGGACCGGGAGTTACAATACGAGCAGTACTTC
v_call: TRBV18; clone_size: .; d_call: .; j_call: TRBJ1-3; cdr3_aa: CASSGTAVSGNTIYF; cdr3_nt: TGTGCCAGCTCAGGTACAGCCGTCTCTGGAAACACCATATATTTT
v_call: TRBV5-1; clone_size: once; d_call: TRBD2; j_call: TRBJ2-1; cdr3_aa: CASSVGLAGAGSYNEQFF; cdr3_nt: TGCGCCAGCAGCGTAGGACTAGCGGGGGCTGGGTCCTACAATGAGCAGTTCTTC